Listed below are T cell receptor beta chains from one sample, sequenced in a study of T cells in Graves' hyperthyroidism and ophthalmopathy. TCRdb recomputed calls from the multiplex PCR reads with MiXCR, one row per CDR3 protein. The sample shows 360,000 or so distinct CDR3 sequences, 13% to 15% of them seen only once. The material sequenced was blood. Receptors originate from a woman in her fifties or sixties with Graves' ophthalmopathy. The CDR3 runs from the conserved cysteine through the conserved F or W. Each record gives: D gene, J gene, V gene, clone size, CDR3 DNA, CDR3 protein. A D gene is named only where the DNA matches it firmly. Where a row states a size, it is once, few, many or the class of an expanded clone; other rows omit it.

NA,TRBJ2-6,TRBV12-3/TRBV12-4,many,TGTGCCAGCAGCTCCGCTCGGGCCAACGTCCTGACTTTC,CASSSARANVLTF
NA,TRBJ2-1,TRBV19,NA,TGTGCCAGTAGTATAGGAGTTGATTCCGAGCAGTTCTTC,CASSIGVDSEQFF
TRBD2,TRBJ2-3,TRBV11-2,NA,TGTGCCAGCAGCCCAGCGGGAGGGAGCACAGATACGCAGTATTTT,CASSPAGGSTDTQYF
NA,TRBJ1-6,TRBV28,many,TGTGCCAGCACCCATAGGTGGCGGGGAGGTAGATCTTCGTCACCCCTCCACTTT,CASTHRWRGGRSSSPLHF
NA,TRBJ2-1,TRBV12-3/TRBV12-4,many,TGTGCCAGCAGTTTCAGGGGCAATGAGCAGTTCTTC,CASSFRGNEQFF
NA,TRBJ2-4,TRBV9,many,TGTGCCAGCAGCGTAGGATGGGGGCATGGAAACATTCAGTACTTC,CASSVGWGHGNIQYF
TRBD2,TRBJ2-1,TRBV14,NA,TGTGCCAGCAGCCAGATGACTAGCGGGAGGTACAATGAGCAGTTCTTC,CASSQMTSGRYNEQFF
NA,TRBJ2-5,TRBV24-1,many,TGTGCCACCAGTGAGAGGGCAGCAGAGACCCAGTACTTC,CATSERAAETQYF
NA,TRBJ2-7,TRBV29-1,few,TGCAGCGTTGGAGAGGGCTACGAGCAGTACTTC,CSVGEGYEQYF
NA,TRBJ2-3,TRBV7-2,few,TGTGCCAGCAGCTCAGCGGGTTTTTGGGGCACAGATACGCAGTATTTT,CASSSAGFWGTDTQYF
TRBD2,TRBJ2-2,TRBV29-1,NA,TGCAGCGTTGGCGGGAGAAACACCGGGGAGCTGTTTTTT,CSVGGRNTGELFF
NA,TRBJ2-7,TRBV20-1,many,TGCAGTGCTAGAGATCTTACGGGAGCTCGGGAGCAGTACTTC,CSARDLTGAREQYF